The rows below give T cell receptor beta chains drawn from one sample of a study of blood T cell repertoires in COVID-19. Clones were read by immunoSEQ multiplex PCR, and TCRdb kept only the in-frame ones, dropping some. The sample contains hundreds of thousands of clones, around nine tenths of which appear only once. Specimen: PBMCs or T cells enriched from blood (not recorded which). The receptors here all came from a woman aged 40 to 50 who had recovered from COVID-19. Each CDR3 is given with its conserved first and last residue. The D gene is left open where the match is weak. Clone size, where shown, is once, few, many, or a class for clones that have expanded.

clone_size: .; cdr3_length: 14; d_call: .; j_call: TRBJ2-1; v_call: TRBV7-2; cdr3_aa: CASRPHRGYNEQFF; cdr3_nt: TGTGCCAGCAGACCCCATCGCGGCTACAATGAGCAGTTCTTC
clone_size: .; cdr3_length: 16; d_call: TRBD2; j_call: TRBJ2-5; v_call: TRBV18; cdr3_aa: CASSPPGTSRGETQYF; cdr3_nt: TGTGCCAGCTCACCACCTGGGACTAGCCGTGGTGAGACCCAGTACTTC
clone_size: .; cdr3_length: 16; d_call: TRBD2; j_call: TRBJ2-1; v_call: TRBV19; cdr3_aa: CASGRTSGSPDNEQFF; cdr3_nt: TGTGCCAGTGGGCGGACTAGCGGGAGTCCGGACAATGAGCAGTTCTTC
clone_size: .; cdr3_length: 17; d_call: .; j_call: TRBJ2-3; v_call: TRBV30; cdr3_aa: CAWSLGALRFSTDTQYF; cdr3_nt: TGTGCCTGGAGTCTAGGGGCCCTTCGCTTTAGCACAGATACGCAGTATTTT
clone_size: few; cdr3_length: 15; d_call: TRBD1; j_call: TRBJ2-5; v_call: TRBV28; cdr3_aa: CASSSGDRDQETQYF; cdr3_nt: TGTGCCAGCAGTTCGGGGGACAGGGACCAAGAGACCCAGTACTTC
clone_size: few; cdr3_length: 15; d_call: .; j_call: TRBJ1-2; v_call: TRBV28; cdr3_aa: CASSSTIGRFGGYTF; cdr3_nt: TGTGCCAGCAGTTCCACCATTGGCAGGTTTGGGGGCTACACCTTC
clone_size: .; cdr3_length: 17; d_call: .; j_call: TRBJ1-5; v_call: TRBV24-1; cdr3_aa: CATSDSFSNEGNQPQHF; cdr3_nt: TGTGCCACCAGTGATTCGTTTTCAAATGAGGGCAATCAGCCCCAGCATTTT
clone_size: .; cdr3_length: 16; d_call: TRBD2; j_call: TRBJ2-2; v_call: TRBV5-1; cdr3_aa: CASSLVSGGGTGELFF; cdr3_nt: TGCGCCAGCAGCTTGGTCAGCGGGGGTGGCACCGGGGAGCTGTTTTTT
clone_size: .; cdr3_length: 16; d_call: TRBD2; j_call: TRBJ2-1; v_call: TRBV28; cdr3_aa: CASSRPLAGGYNEQFF; cdr3_nt: TGTGCCAGCAGCCGACCACTAGCGGGAGGTTACAATGAGCAGTTCTTC
clone_size: .; cdr3_length: 15; d_call: TRBD2; j_call: TRBJ2-7; v_call: TRBV24-1; cdr3_aa: CATSVLSGRIDEQYF; cdr3_nt: TGTGCCACCAGTGTCCTTAGCGGGAGAATCGACGAGCAGTACTTC